The clone carrying this TCR beta chain was seen just once. The sample belongs to a study of blood T cell repertoires in COVID-19. The V segment lost 2 bases and the J segment 3 bases; nucleotides outside the gene matches: 6. The germline gives CDR1 MNHEY, CDR2 SVGAGI. The CDR3 is made up of 16 amino acids. TCRdb's copy holds only in-frame clones and misses some; the assay was immunoSEQ multiplex PCR. Among some 150,000 clones listed, 85% to 90% were seen once. Sequenced material: peripheral blood. This rearrangement joins TRBV6-5 to TRBJ2-1, with TRBD1 identical over 8 bases. This clonotype originated in a man aged 45 to 65 with active or convalescent COVID-19. The CDR3 reads CASSYLRTGFYNEQFF. The CDR3 DNA sequence: TGTGCCAGCAGTTACCTCCGGACAGGGTTCTACAATGAGCAGTTCTTC.